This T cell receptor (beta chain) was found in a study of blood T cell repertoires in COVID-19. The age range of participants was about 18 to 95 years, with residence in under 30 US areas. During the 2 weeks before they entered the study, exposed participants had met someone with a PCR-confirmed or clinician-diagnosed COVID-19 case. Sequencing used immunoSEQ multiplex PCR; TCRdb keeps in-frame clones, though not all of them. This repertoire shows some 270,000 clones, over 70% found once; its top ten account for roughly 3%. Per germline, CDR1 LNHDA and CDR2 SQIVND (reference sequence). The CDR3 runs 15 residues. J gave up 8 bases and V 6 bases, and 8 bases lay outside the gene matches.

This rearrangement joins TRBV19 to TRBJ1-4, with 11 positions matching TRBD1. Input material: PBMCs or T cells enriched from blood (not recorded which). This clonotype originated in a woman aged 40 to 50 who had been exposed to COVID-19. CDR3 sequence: CASSGQGAIMEKLFF. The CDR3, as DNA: TGTGCCAGTAGCGGACAGGGGGCGATTATGGAAAAACTGTTTTTT.